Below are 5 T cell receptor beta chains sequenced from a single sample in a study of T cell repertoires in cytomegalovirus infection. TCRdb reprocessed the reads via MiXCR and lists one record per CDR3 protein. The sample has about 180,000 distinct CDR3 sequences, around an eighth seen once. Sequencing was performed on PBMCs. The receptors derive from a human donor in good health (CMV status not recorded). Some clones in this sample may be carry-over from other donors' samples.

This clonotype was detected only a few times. The DNA for the CDR3 is TGTGCCAGTAGTATCTACGACAGATTGGACTCACCCCTCCACTTT. It is translated as CASSIYDRLDSPLHF. The chain has TRBV19 and TRBJ1-6; the D gene is possibly TRBD1 (5 bases). The CDR3 extends over 15 amino acids. V lost 3 bases and J 10 bases, leaving 16 bases between the germline ends. Germline lookup yields CDR1 LNHDA and CDR2 SQIVND (reference sequence).

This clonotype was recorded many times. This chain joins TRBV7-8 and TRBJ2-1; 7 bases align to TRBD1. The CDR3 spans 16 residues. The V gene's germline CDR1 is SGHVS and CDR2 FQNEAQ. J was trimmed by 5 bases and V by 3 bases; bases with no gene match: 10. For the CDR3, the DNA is TGTGCCAGCAGCTTGGCGACAGGGCCCGAGAACAATGAGCAGTTCTTC. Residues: CASSLATGPENNEQFF.

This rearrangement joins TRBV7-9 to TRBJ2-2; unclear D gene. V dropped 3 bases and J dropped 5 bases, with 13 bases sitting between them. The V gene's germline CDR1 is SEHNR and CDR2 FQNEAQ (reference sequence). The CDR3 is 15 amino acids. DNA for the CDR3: TGTGCCAGCAGCTTCTTCACTGGAAATACCGGGGAGCTGTTTTTT. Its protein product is CASSFFTGNTGELFF.

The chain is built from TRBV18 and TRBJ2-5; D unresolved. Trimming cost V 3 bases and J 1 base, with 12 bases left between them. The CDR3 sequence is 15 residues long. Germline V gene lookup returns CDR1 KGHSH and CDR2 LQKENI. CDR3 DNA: TGTGCCAGCTCACCTACCCCGTGGAGCCAAGAGACCCAGTACTTC. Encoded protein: CASSPTPWSQETQYF.

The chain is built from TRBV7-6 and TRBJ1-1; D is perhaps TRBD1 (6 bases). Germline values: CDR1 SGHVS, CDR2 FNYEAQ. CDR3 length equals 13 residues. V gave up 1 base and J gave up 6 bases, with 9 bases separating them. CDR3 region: CASSLGGAPEAFF. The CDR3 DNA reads TGTGCCAGCAGCTTAGGGGGGGCTCCTGAAGCTTTCTTT.